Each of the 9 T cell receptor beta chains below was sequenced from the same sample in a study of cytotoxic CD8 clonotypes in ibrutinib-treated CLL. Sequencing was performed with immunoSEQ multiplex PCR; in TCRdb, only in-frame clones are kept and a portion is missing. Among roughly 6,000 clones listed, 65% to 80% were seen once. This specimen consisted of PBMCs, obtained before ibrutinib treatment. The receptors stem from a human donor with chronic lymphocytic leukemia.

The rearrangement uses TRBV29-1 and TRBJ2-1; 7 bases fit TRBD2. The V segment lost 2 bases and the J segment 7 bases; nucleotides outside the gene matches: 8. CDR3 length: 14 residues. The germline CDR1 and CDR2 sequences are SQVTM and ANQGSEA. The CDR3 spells CSVESGRAGNEQFF. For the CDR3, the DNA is TGCAGCGTTGAATCAGGGAGGGCGGGGAATGAGCAGTTCTTC.

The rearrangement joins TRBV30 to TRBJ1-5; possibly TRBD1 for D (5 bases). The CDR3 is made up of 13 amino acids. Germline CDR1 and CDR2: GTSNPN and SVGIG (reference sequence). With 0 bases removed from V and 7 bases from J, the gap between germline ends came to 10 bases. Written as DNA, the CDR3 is TGTGCCTGGAGTGTACGTTGGGGCCAGCCCCAGCATTTT. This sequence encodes CAWSVRWGQPQHF. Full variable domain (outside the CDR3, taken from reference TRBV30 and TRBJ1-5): SQTIHQWPATLVQPVGSPLSLECTVEGTSNPNLYWYRQAAGRGLQLLFYSVGIGQISSEVPQNLSASRPQDRQFILSSKKLLLSDSGFYLCAWSVRWGQPQHFGDGTRLSIL.

CDR3 DNA: TGTGCCAGCAGCTCATCAGGGGGGCTATACGAGCAGTACTTC. Translated: CASSSSGGLYEQYF. V is TRBV7-2 and J is TRBJ2-7; D might be TRBD1 (7 bases). The V gene lost 4 bases and the J gene lost 4 bases, with 14 bases spanning the gap. The CDR3 has 14 amino acids. CDR1 is SGHTA, CDR2 FQGNSA, per germline. Using reference TRBV7-2 and TRBJ2-7 for the parts outside the CDR3, the full variable domain is GAGVSQSPSNKVTEKGKDVELRCDPISGHTALYWYRQSLGQGLEFLIYFQGNSAPDKSGLPSDRFSAERTGGSVSTLTIQRTQQEDSAVYLCASSSSGGLYEQYFGPGTRLTVT.

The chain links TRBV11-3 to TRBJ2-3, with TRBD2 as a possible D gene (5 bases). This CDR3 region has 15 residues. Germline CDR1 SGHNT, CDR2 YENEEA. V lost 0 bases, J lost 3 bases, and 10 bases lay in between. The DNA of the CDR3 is TGTGCCAGCAGCTTAGATGCACGGGGTACAGATACGCAGTATTTT. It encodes CASSLDARGTDTQYF.

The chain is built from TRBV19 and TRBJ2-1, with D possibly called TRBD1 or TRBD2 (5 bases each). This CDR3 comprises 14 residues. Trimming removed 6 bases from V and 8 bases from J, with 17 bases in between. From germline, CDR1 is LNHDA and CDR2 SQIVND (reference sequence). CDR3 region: CASSHGARYDEQFF. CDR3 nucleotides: TGTGCCAGTAGCCACGGGGCTAGATACGATGAGCAGTTCTTC.

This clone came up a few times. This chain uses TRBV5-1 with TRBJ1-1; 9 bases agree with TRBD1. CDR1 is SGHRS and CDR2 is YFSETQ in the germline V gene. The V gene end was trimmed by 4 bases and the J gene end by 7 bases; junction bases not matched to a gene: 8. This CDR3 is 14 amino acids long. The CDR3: CASSPLQGAIEAFF. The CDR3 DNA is TGCGCCAGCAGCCCCTTACAGGGGGCTATTGAAGCTTTCTTT.

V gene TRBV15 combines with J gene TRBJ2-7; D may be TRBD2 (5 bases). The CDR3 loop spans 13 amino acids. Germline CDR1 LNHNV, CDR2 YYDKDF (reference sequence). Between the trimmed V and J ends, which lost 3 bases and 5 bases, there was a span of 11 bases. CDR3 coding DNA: TGTGCCACCAGCAGTCCTAGCCTCCACGAGCAGTACTTC. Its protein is CATSSPSLHEQYF. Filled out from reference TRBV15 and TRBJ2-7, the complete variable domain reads DAMVIQNPRYQVTQFGKPVTLSCSQTLNHNVMYWYQQKSSQAPKLLFHYYDKDFNNEADTPDNFQSRRPNTSFCFLDIRSPGLGDTAMYLCATSSPSLHEQYFGPGTRLTVT.

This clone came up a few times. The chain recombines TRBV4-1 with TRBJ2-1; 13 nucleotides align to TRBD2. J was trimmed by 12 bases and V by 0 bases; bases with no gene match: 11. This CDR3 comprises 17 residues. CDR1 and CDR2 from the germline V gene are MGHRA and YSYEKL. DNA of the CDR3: TGCGCCAGCAGCCAAGATGGGTCGGGACTAGCGGGAAGAGGGCAGTTCTTC. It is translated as CASSQDGSGLAGRGQFF.

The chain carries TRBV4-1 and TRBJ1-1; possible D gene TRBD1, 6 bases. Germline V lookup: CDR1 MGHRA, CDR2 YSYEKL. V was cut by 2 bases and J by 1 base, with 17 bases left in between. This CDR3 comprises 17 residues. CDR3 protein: CASSQKKGDIGNTEAFF. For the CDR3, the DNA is TGCGCCAGCAGCCAAAAGAAGGGGGATATTGGGAACACTGAAGCTTTCTTT.